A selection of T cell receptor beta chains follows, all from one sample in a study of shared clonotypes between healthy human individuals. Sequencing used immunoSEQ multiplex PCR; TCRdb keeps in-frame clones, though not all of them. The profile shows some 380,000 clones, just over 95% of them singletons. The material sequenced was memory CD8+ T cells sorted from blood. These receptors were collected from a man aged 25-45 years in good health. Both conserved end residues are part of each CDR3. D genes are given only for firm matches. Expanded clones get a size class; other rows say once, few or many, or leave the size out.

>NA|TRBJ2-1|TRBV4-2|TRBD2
CASSQVLGLAGKNNEQFF
TGTGCCAGCAGCCAAGTGCTCGGACTAGCGGGAAAGAACAATGAGCAGTTCTTC
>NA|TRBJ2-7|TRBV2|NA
CASTGSRSSYEQYF
TGTGCCAGCACTGGTAGCAGAAGCTCCTACGAGCAGTACTTC
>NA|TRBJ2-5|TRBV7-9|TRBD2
CASSLGLALRETQYF
TGTGCCAGCAGCTTGGGACTAGCTTTGAGAGAGACCCAGTACTTC
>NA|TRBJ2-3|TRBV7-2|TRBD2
CASSHTSGSTDTQYF
TGTGCCAGCAGCCACACTAGCGGGAGCACAGATACGCAGTATTTT
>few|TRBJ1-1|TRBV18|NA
CASSPQNTEAFF
TGTGCCAGCTCACCACAGAACACTGAAGCTTTCTTT
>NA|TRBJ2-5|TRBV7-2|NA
CASSLIWETQYF
TGTGCCAGCAGCTTAATTTGGGAGACCCAGTACTTC
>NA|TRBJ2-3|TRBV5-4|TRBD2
CASSLLAGGPDTQYF
TGTGCCAGCAGCCTTCTAGCGGGAGGGCCAGATACGCAGTATTTT
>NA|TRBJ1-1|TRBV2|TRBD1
CASSGPGGSSTEAFF
TGTGCCAGCAGTGGTCCAGGGGGCTCGAGCACTGAAGCTTTCTTT
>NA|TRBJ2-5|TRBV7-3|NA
CASSLRGETQYF
TGTGCCAGCAGCTTAAGGGGGGAGACCCAGTACTTC
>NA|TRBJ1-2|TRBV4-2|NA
CASSQVRDNYGYTF
TGTGCCAGCAGCCAAGTCCGGGACAACTATGGCTACACCTTC
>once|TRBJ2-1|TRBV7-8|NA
CASSLKVGRAPYNEQFF
TGTGCCAGCAGCTTAAAGGTCGGCCGAGCCCCCTACAATGAGCAGTTCTTC
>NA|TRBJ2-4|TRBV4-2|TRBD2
CASSQDSGRAKNIQYF
TGTGCCAGCAGCCAAGATAGCGGGAGAGCCAAAAACATTCAGTACTTC
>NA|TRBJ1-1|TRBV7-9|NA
CASSLGSQFPNTEAFF
TGTGCCAGCAGCTTAGGGTCACAGTTCCCGAACACTGAAGCTTTCTTT
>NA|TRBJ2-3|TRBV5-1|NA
CASRTTGYTQYF
TGCGCCAGCCGTACCACAGGTTATACGCAGTATTTT
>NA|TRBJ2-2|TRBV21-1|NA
CASSKVTQRKTSGSTGELFF
TGTGCCAGCAGCAAAGTAACGCAGAGAAAGACTAGCGGGAGCACCGGGGAGCTGTTTTTT
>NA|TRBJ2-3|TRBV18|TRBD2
CASSPALAGVTDTQYF
TGTGCCAGCTCACCGGCCCTAGCGGGGGTCACAGATACGCAGTATTTT
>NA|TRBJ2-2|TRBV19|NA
CAVQGWVAGELFF
TGTGCCGTACAGGGATGGGTAGCCGGGGAGCTGTTTTTT
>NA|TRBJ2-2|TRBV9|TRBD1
CASSVTGQPYTGELFF
TGTGCCAGCAGCGTAACGGGACAGCCCTACACCGGGGAGCTGTTTTTT
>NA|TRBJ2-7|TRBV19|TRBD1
CAILNRDSSYEQYF
TGTGCCATTTTGAACCGGGACAGCTCCTACGAGCAGTACTTC
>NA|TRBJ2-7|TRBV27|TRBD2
CASSLSAAGGRAHEQYF
TGTGCCAGCAGTTTATCGGCCGCGGGCGGGAGGGCCCACGAGCAGTACTTC
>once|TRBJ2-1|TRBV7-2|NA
CASSSLAYYNEQFF
TGTGCCAGCAGCTCCCTAGCGTACTACAATGAGCAGTTCTTC
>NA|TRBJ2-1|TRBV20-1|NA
CSARRANEQFF
TGCAGTGCTAGGCGGGCCAATGAGCAGTTCTTC
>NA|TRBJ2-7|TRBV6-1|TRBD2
CASSEPSGSVHEQYF
TGTGCCAGCAGTGAACCTAGCGGGAGCGTCCACGAGCAGTACTTC
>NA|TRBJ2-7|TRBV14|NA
CASSQGAAQLYEQYF
TGTGCCAGCAGCCAAGGGGCAGCTCAACTTTACGAGCAGTACTTC
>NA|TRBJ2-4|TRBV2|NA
CASSVGGIQYF
TGTGCCAGCAGTGTTGGTGGCATTCAGTACTTC
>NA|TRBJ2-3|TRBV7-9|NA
CASSLVVGVGHTDTQYF
TGTGCCAGCAGCTTAGTGGTGGGAGTCGGGCACACAGATACGCAGTATTTT
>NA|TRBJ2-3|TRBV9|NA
CASSVVGSRGWPDTQYF
TGTGCCAGCAGCGTAGTAGGCTCAAGGGGATGGCCAGATACGCAGTATTTT
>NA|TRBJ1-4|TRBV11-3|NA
CASSSTGSTTNEKLFF
TGTGCCAGCAGCTCCACAGGGTCGACAACTAATGAAAAACTGTTTTTT
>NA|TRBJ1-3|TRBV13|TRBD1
CASSSAGQGRSGNTIYF
TGTGCCAGCAGCTCCGCGGGACAGGGCAGATCTGGAAACACCATATATTTT
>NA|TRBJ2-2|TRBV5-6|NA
CASSLSGAPGELFF
TGTGCCAGCAGCTTGTCAGGTGCCCCCGGGGAGCTGTTTTTT
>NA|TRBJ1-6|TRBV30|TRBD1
CAWRDRPSYNSPLHF
TGTGCCTGGAGGGACAGGCCAAGCTATAATTCACCCCTCCACTTT
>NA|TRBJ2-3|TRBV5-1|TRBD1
CASSLDREDTQYF
TGCGCCAGCAGCCTGGACAGGGAAGATACGCAGTATTTT
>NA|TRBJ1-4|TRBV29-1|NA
CSVGGSEKLFF
TGCAGCGTTGGGGGGAGTGAAAAACTGTTTTTT
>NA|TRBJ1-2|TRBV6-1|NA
CASSEQGKGGYTF
TGTGCCAGCAGTGAACAGGGGAAGGGAGGCTACACCTTC
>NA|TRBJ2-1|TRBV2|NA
CASKQDSYNEQFF
TGTGCCAGCAAACAGGACAGCTACAATGAGCAGTTCTTC
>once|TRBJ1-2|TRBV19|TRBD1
CASNYRKRGTGESYGYTF
TGTGCCAGTAATTACCGAAAAAGGGGAACAGGGGAATCCTATGGCTACACCTTC
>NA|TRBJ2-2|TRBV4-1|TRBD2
CASSHIGGTGELFF
TGCGCCAGCAGCCATATCGGGGGGACCGGGGAGCTGTTTTTT
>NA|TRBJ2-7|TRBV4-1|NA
CASSPTPSYEQYF
TGCGCCAGCAGCCCCACCCCGTCCTACGAGCAGTACTTC
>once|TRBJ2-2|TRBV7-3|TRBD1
CASSLDTGGYTGELFF
TGTGCCAGCAGCTTAGACACAGGGGGCTATACCGGGGAGCTGTTTTTT
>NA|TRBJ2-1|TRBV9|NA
CASSVEGGEQFF
TGTGCCAGCAGCGTAGAAGGAGGTGAGCAGTTCTTC
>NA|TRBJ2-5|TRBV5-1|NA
CASSWWGGETQYF
TGCGCCAGCAGCTGGTGGGGCGGAGAGACCCAGTACTTC
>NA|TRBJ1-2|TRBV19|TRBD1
CASSGLTVGRGSGYTF
TGTGCCAGTAGCGGGTTGACCGTGGGCAGGGGGTCTGGCTACACCTTC
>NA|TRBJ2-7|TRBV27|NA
CASRSPAGGYEQYF
TGTGCCAGCAGGTCCCCCGCAGGAGGATACGAGCAGTACTTC
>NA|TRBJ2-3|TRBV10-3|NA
CAASVEDTQYF
TGTGCCGCCTCGGTGGAAGATACGCAGTATTTT
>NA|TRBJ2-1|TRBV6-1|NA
CASKGNEQFF
TGTGCCAGCAAGGGGAATGAGCAGTTCTTC
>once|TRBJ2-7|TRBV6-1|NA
CASSEVNYEQYF
TGTGCCAGCAGTGAAGTCAACTACGAGCAGTACTTC
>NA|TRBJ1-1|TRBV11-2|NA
CASSLGGRRAFF
TGTGCCAGCAGCTTAGGGGGGAGGAGGGCTTTCTTT
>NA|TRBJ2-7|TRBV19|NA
CASSSGLGGYEQYF
TGTGCCAGTAGTTCAGGACTAGGGGGGTACGAGCAGTACTTC
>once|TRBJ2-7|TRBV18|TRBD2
CASSPFPGLEYEQYF
TGTGCCAGCTCACCATTCCCCGGACTAGAGTACGAGCAGTACTTC